The rows below give T cell receptor beta chains drawn from one sample of a study of control samples from healthy donors and cancer patients. This table comes from immunoSEQ multiplex PCR, and its TCRdb copy is limited to in-frame clones, with some not included. The profile shows roughly 95,000 clones, approximately 92% of them singletons. The sample taken for sequencing was blood. These receptors came from a human donor in good health. The donor label of this sample is uncertain. Each CDR3 is given with its conserved first and last residue. The order of the fields is clone size, D gene, V gene, J gene, CDR3 DNA, CDR3 protein. The D gene is left open where the match is weak. The listing skips clone size in some rows; elsewhere it reads once, few, many or a size class.

clone_size: .
d_call: .
v_call: TRBV6-6
j_call: TRBJ2-5
cdr3_nt: TGTGCCAGCAGTTACTGGGGGGCCAACCAAGAGACCCAGTACTTC
cdr3_aa: CASSYWGANQETQYF

clone_size: .
d_call: TRBD1
v_call: TRBV7-8
j_call: TRBJ1-3
cdr3_nt: TGTGCCAGCAGCACCCGACAGACAGGGGGCTTCGGAAACACCATATATTTT
cdr3_aa: CASSTRQTGGFGNTIYF

clone_size: .
d_call: .
v_call: TRBV7-2
j_call: TRBJ2-6
cdr3_nt: TGTGCCAGCAGCTCACCCAGCTCTGGGGCCAACGTCCTGACTTTC
cdr3_aa: CASSSPSSGANVLTF

clone_size: .
d_call: TRBD1
v_call: TRBV6-5
j_call: TRBJ1-1
cdr3_nt: TGTGCCACCCCGGGACAGGGAACTGAAGCTTTCTTT
cdr3_aa: CATPGQGTEAFF

clone_size: .
d_call: .
v_call: TRBV2
j_call: TRBJ1-6
cdr3_nt: TGTGCCAGCAGGAGTAGCCCTAGACCCCTCCACTTT
cdr3_aa: CASRSSPRPLHF

clone_size: .
d_call: .
v_call: TRBV5-5
j_call: TRBJ1-1
cdr3_nt: TGTGCCAGCAGCTTCTCCCTCTCGGACAGGAACACTGAAGCTTTCTTT
cdr3_aa: CASSFSLSDRNTEAFF

clone_size: .
d_call: .
v_call: TRBV12-3/TRBV12-4
j_call: TRBJ1-1
cdr3_nt: TGTGCCAGCAGTGAGGGGGGTGAAGCTTTCTTT
cdr3_aa: CASSEGGEAFF

clone_size: .
d_call: .
v_call: TRBV27
j_call: TRBJ1-5
cdr3_nt: TGTGCCAGCTGTGAAAGGGGGGGTTTAGGTCAGCCCCAGCATTTT
cdr3_aa: CASCERGGLGQPQHF

clone_size: .
d_call: TRBD1
v_call: TRBV18
j_call: TRBJ1-1
cdr3_nt: TGTGCCAGCTCACCGGGACAGGGGGCAAGAACTGAAGCTTTCTTT
cdr3_aa: CASSPGQGARTEAFF

clone_size: .
d_call: .
v_call: TRBV5-6
j_call: TRBJ2-5
cdr3_nt: TGTGCCAGCAGCTTGGTGGCGGATAGGGAGACCCAGTACTTC
cdr3_aa: CASSLVADRETQYF

clone_size: .
d_call: .
v_call: TRBV5-6
j_call: TRBJ1-1
cdr3_nt: TGTGCCAGCAGCGTACAGGGCAGCACTGAAGCTTTCTTT
cdr3_aa: CASSVQGSTEAFF

clone_size: .
d_call: .
v_call: TRBV6-5
j_call: TRBJ1-2
cdr3_nt: TGTGCCGGAGGGGAAGAGGACTATGGCTACACCTTC
cdr3_aa: CAGGEEDYGYTF

clone_size: .
d_call: .
v_call: TRBV7-9
j_call: TRBJ1-1
cdr3_nt: TGTGCCAGCAGCTTAGTTGTGAACACTGAAGCTTTCTTT
cdr3_aa: CASSLVVNTEAFF

clone_size: few
d_call: .
v_call: TRBV3-1/TRBV3-2
j_call: TRBJ2-3
cdr3_nt: TGTGCCAGCAGCCAAGCAGGGGGGCCTACGGCAGATACGCAGTATTTT
cdr3_aa: CASSQAGGPTADTQYF

clone_size: once
d_call: TRBD1
v_call: TRBV10-3
j_call: TRBJ2-1
cdr3_nt: TGTGCCATCAGTGAGATGCGGGACAGGGCTCGGGAAAACAATGAGCAGTTCTTC
cdr3_aa: CAISEMRDRARENNEQFF

clone_size: .
d_call: .
v_call: TRBV18
j_call: TRBJ1-1
cdr3_nt: TGTGCCAGCTCACCGTCGGGATCGAATTTGAACACTGAAGCTTTCTTT
cdr3_aa: CASSPSGSNLNTEAFF

clone_size: .
d_call: .
v_call: TRBV10-1
j_call: TRBJ2-1
cdr3_nt: TGCGCCAGCAGTACAGGTTATGAGCAGTTCTTC
cdr3_aa: CASSTGYEQFF

clone_size: .
d_call: TRBD1
v_call: TRBV19
j_call: TRBJ1-1
cdr3_nt: TGTGCCAGTAGTCCCAACAGGGGAGGTGGTCGGCTGGCCACTGAAGCTTTCTTT
cdr3_aa: CASSPNRGGGRLATEAFF

clone_size: .
d_call: .
v_call: TRBV5-6
j_call: TRBJ1-1
cdr3_nt: TGTGCCAGCAGCCTCGACGGACTTAAGGTAGCTTTCTTT
cdr3_aa: CASSLDGLKVAFF

clone_size: .
d_call: TRBD1
v_call: TRBV2
j_call: TRBJ1-5
cdr3_nt: TGTGCCAGCAGTTCGGACAGGGCGGGGAATCAGCCCCAGCATTTT
cdr3_aa: CASSSDRAGNQPQHF

clone_size: .
d_call: .
v_call: TRBV7-9
j_call: TRBJ1-1
cdr3_nt: TGTGCCAGCAGCTTTATTCGGGGGCACACTGAAGCTTTCTTT
cdr3_aa: CASSFIRGHTEAFF

clone_size: once
d_call: .
v_call: TRBV6-5
j_call: TRBJ1-6
cdr3_nt: TGTGCCAGCACCGAGGCCGTCAATTCACCCCTCCACTTT
cdr3_aa: CASTEAVNSPLHF

clone_size: .
d_call: TRBD2
v_call: TRBV11-2
j_call: TRBJ2-1
cdr3_nt: TGTGCCAGCAGCTTATTGGGAGGGAATGAGCAGTTCTTC
cdr3_aa: CASSLLGGNEQFF

clone_size: .
d_call: TRBD1
v_call: TRBV18
j_call: TRBJ1-5
cdr3_nt: TGTGCCAGCTCGCCCACAGGGGCCCAACAGCCCCAGCATTTT
cdr3_aa: CASSPTGAQQPQHF

clone_size: .
d_call: .
v_call: TRBV27
j_call: TRBJ1-1
cdr3_nt: TGTGCCAGCAGTTTACAGAGGTACACTGAAGCTTTCTTT
cdr3_aa: CASSLQRYTEAFF

clone_size: few
d_call: .
v_call: TRBV4-1
j_call: TRBJ2-6
cdr3_nt: TGCGCCAGCAGCCAAGATGAGGCCTCTGGGGCCAACGTCCTGACTTTC
cdr3_aa: CASSQDEASGANVLTF

clone_size: .
d_call: .
v_call: TRBV11-2
j_call: TRBJ2-5
cdr3_nt: TGTGCCAGCAGCTCGAAGGACCCGTGGCCGACCCAGTACTTC
cdr3_aa: CASSSKDPWPTQYF

clone_size: .
d_call: .
v_call: TRBV23-1
j_call: TRBJ2-7
cdr3_nt: TGCGCCAGCAGTCACAATCGACCTATCCCCCCGGCAGGCGAGCAGTACTTC
cdr3_aa: CASSHNRPIPPAGEQYF

clone_size: .
d_call: .
v_call: TRBV19
j_call: TRBJ1-4
cdr3_nt: TGTGCCAGTAGTAGAGATACTAATGAAAAACTGTTTTTT
cdr3_aa: CASSRDTNEKLFF

clone_size: .
d_call: TRBD2
v_call: TRBV5-1
j_call: TRBJ2-1
cdr3_nt: TGCGCCAGCAGCTCACCCCGGACTAGCGGGGGGCGACTCAATGAGCAGTTCTTC
cdr3_aa: CASSSPRTSGGRLNEQFF

clone_size: .
d_call: .
v_call: TRBV19
j_call: TRBJ1-1
cdr3_nt: TGTGCCAGTATCCCGACAGGAAGGAACACTGAAGCTTTCTTT
cdr3_aa: CASIPTGRNTEAFF

clone_size: .
d_call: TRBD1
v_call: TRBV5-1
j_call: TRBJ1-2
cdr3_nt: TGCGCCAGCAGCTTGGCCTCCTTCGGACAGGGCTTCGGCTACACCTTC
cdr3_aa: CASSLASFGQGFGYTF

clone_size: once
d_call: TRBD1
v_call: TRBV5-5
j_call: TRBJ1-1
cdr3_nt: TGTGCCAGCAGCTTAGCGACAGGGGAAACTGAAGCTTTCTTT
cdr3_aa: CASSLATGETEAFF

clone_size: few
d_call: TRBD1
v_call: TRBV6-1
j_call: TRBJ1-2
cdr3_nt: TGTGCCAGCAGTGACGGGGGACAGGGAAACGGCTACACCTTC
cdr3_aa: CASSDGGQGNGYTF

clone_size: .
d_call: .
v_call: TRBV10-3
j_call: TRBJ2-1
cdr3_nt: TGTGCCACCCGGGGGTCTGGCGTTAATGAGCAGTTCTTC
cdr3_aa: CATRGSGVNEQFF

clone_size: .
d_call: .
v_call: TRBV5-1
j_call: TRBJ2-3
cdr3_nt: TGCGCCAGCAGCTTGTTGGAAAGACGCACAGATACGCAGTATTTT
cdr3_aa: CASSLLERRTDTQYF

clone_size: .
d_call: TRBD1
v_call: TRBV5-6
j_call: TRBJ1-1
cdr3_nt: TGTGCCAGCAGCGCTGTCGGGACAGGGAACACTGAAGCTTTCTTT
cdr3_aa: CASSAVGTGNTEAFF

clone_size: .
d_call: .
v_call: TRBV12-5
j_call: TRBJ1-1
cdr3_nt: TGTGCTAGTGGTTTATCGAGGGACCGACTGAACACTGAAGCTTTCTTT
cdr3_aa: CASGLSRDRLNTEAFF

clone_size: .
d_call: TRBD2
v_call: TRBV3-1/TRBV3-2
j_call: TRBJ2-1
cdr3_nt: TGTGCCAGCAGCCATTTAGCGGGGGGGAGCTCCTACAATGAGCAGTTCTTC
cdr3_aa: CASSHLAGGSSYNEQFF

clone_size: .
d_call: .
v_call: TRBV6-1
j_call: TRBJ1-1
cdr3_nt: TGTGCCAGCAGTGAAGGTAGGGGTACCACTGAAGCTTTCTTT
cdr3_aa: CASSEGRGTTEAFF